This TCR beta chain stems from a study of spatial heterogeneity in lung cancer. As for the study in general: Beta-chain sequences consistently outnumbered alpha-chain sequences in detection. For tumor regions, TCR transcript counts showed a strong correlation with a T cell module score derived from matched bulk RNA-seq. Study-level results: Expanded intratumoral alpha and beta TCR counts tracked tumor mutation counts.

Time point: sample taken at primary tumor resection. The authors sequenced whole RNA from tumor, nontumor lung or frozen PBMC without sorting. Germline V CDR1 and CDR2: DFQATT, SNEGSKA (reference sequence). CDR3 length equals 14 residues. The ends lost 6 bases at V and 0 bases at J; junction bases unmatched: 8. Every cDNA TCR molecule received its own unique molecular identifier. Via MiXCR, TCRdb re-called the 5' RACE reads, giving one row per CDR3 protein. The data show under 5,500 distinct CDR3 sequences, 6.1% seen once. This clonotype has at least ten counts. Its antigen is as yet unknown. The clonotype originates from a male donor with early-stage non-small cell lung cancer. V and J are TRBV20-1 and TRBJ2-7; 7 nucleotides align to TRBD1. The sample here was lung tumor tissue, taken at surgery. Here the CDR3 DNA reads TGCAGTGCAGCGGACAGGTTCTCCTCCTACGAGCAGTACTTC. Residues: CSAADRFSSYEQYF.